This T cell receptor beta chain was recorded in a study of blood T cell repertoires in COVID-19. About the study: Acute and convalescent COVID-19 samples came from the United States, Italy and Spain. Sample material is recorded as cDNA or gDNA derived from T cells, B-cell-depleted T cells, or PBMCs.

Original analysis: Estimates of nucleated cell counts were drawn from the amplification of reference gene primers. Generated by immunoSEQ multiplex PCR, the TCRdb table keeps only in-frame clones and is missing some. D and trimming were read from the DNA, whereas the V and J calls and clone size are those reported in that table. The table has fewer than 250,000 clones, around 80% seen once; the top ten hold 1.5% to 2%. This CDR3 contains 15 residues. V was pared by 2 bases and J by 7 bases, with 10 bases of the junction left unmatched. Germline V lookup: CDR1 GTSNPN, CDR2 SVGIG (reference sequence). The J gene is TRBJ1-5, the V gene TRBV30, with TRBD1 identical over 8 bases. The clonotype originates from an elderly woman with acute or convalescent COVID-19. What was sequenced was peripheral blood. CDR3 region: CAWSLPGGAGQPQHF. CDR3 DNA: TGTGCCTGGAGTCTACCAGGGGGCGCGGGGCAGCCCCAGCATTTT. Based on the CDR3 plus reference TRBV30 and TRBJ1-5, the full variable domain is SQTIHQWPATLVQPVGSPLSLECTVEGTSNPNLYWYRQAAGRGLQLLFYSVGIGQISSEVPQNLSASRPQDRQFILSSKKLLLSDSGFYLCAWSLPGGAGQPQHFGDGTRLSIL.